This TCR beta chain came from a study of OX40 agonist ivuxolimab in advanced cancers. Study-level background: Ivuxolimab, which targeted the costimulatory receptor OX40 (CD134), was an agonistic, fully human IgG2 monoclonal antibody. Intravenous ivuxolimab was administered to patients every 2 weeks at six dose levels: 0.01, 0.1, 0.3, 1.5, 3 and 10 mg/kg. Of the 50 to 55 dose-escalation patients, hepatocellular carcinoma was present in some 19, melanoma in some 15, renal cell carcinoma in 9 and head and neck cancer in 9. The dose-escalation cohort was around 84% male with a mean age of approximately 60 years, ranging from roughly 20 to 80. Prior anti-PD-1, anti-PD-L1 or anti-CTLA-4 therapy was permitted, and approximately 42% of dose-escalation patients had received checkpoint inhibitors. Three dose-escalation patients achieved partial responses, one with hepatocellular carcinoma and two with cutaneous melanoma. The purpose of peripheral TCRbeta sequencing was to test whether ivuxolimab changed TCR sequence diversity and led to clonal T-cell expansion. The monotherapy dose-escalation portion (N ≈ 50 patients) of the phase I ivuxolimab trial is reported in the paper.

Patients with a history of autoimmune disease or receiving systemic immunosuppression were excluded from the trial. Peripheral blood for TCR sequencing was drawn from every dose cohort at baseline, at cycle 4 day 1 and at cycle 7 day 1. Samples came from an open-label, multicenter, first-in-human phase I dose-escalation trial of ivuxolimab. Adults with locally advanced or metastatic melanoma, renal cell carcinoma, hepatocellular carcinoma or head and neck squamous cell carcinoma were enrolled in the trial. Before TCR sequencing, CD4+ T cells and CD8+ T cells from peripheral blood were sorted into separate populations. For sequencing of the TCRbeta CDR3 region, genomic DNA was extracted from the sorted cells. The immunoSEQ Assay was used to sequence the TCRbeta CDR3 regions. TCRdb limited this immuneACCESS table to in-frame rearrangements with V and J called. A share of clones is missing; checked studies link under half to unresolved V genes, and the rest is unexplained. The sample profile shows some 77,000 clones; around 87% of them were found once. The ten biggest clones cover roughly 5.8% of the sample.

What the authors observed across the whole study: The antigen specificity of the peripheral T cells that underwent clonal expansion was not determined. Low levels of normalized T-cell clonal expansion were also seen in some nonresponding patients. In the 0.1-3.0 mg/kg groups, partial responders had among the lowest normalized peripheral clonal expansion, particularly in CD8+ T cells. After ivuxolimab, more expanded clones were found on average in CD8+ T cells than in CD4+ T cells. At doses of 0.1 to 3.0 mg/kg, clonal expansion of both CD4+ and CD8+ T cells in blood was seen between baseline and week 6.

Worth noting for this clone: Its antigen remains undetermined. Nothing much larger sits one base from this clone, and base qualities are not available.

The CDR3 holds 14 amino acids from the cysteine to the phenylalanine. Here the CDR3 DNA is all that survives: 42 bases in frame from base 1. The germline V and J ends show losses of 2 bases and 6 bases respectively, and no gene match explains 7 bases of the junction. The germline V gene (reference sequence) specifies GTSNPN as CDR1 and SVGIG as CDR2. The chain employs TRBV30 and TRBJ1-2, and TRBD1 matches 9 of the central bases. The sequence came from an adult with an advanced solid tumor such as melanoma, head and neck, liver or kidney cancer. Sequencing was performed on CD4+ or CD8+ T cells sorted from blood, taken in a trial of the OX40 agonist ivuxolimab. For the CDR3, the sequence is CAWSTRTGADGYTF. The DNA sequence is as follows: TGTGCCTGGAGTACACGGACAGGGGCTGATGGCTACACCTTC.